Below, 2 T cell receptor beta chains from the same sample are listed, as sequenced in a study of blood T cell repertoires in COVID-19. Some clones are missing from TCRdb's copy, which holds only in-frame ones; the method was immunoSEQ multiplex PCR. The repertoire has 120,000 to 150,000 clones, around 90% of them found once; the top ten carry 2.5% to 3%. Sequencing was performed on peripheral blood. These receptor sequences come from a human donor with COVID-19, enrolled during active disease. The donor label of this sample is uncertain.

The chain carries TRBV6-5 and TRBJ2-7; D perhaps matches TRBD2 (6 bases). This CDR3 spans 14 amino acids. Germline assignment: CDR1 MNHEY and CDR2 SVGAGI. Trimming stripped 6 bases from V and 7 bases from J, with 19 bases between. CDR3 coding DNA: TGTGCCAGCAGCCGCGGGGACCCACCGTGGGAGCAGTACTTC. It is translated as CASSRGDPPWEQYF.

Worth noting for this clone: The junction shows a germline mismatch at one end, possibly a read error. This chain uses TRBV5-1 with TRBJ2-1, with TRBD1 matching over 7 bases. This CDR3 contains 13 residues. Looked up from germline, CDR1 is SGHRS and CDR2 is YFSETQ. CDR3 DNA: TGCGCCAGCAGCTTTGATTCCCTGGGACAGACGCTCTTC. It encodes CASSFDSLGQTLF.